One T cell receptor (beta chain) is described in this entry. Its antigen is unknown. Clones were sequenced by immunoSEQ multiplex PCR, and TCRdb holds only the in-frame ones, with some missing. The data show over 130,000 clones, and the top ten clones hold about 2.2%. These data are taken from a study of T cell responses to AZD1222 COVID-19 vaccine. Germline CDR1 is SGHDT and CDR2 is YYEEEE. This CDR3 spans 14 amino acids. V lost 5 bases and J 7 bases, leaving 18 bases between the germline ends. Study-level results: Repertoire sampling was restricted to post-peak T cell response timepoints. The study reported that nearly half of spike-specific TCRs target unmutated variant regions.

The clonotype originates from an adult in good health. This chain connects TRBV5-6 to TRBJ1-1; D remains ambiguous. The sample comprised peripheral blood. The CDR3 loop reads CASRQMGVRGEAFF. The CDR3 nucleotides read TGTGCCAGCAGACAAATGGGCGTCCGGGGTGAAGCTTTCTTT. The variable domain in full, completed from reference TRBV5-6 and TRBJ1-1, reads DAGVTQSPTHLIKTRGQQVTLRCSPKSGHDTVSWYQQALGQGPQFIFQYYEEEERQRGNFPDRFSGHQFPNYSSELNVNALLLGDSALYLCASRQMGVRGEAFFGQGTRLTVV.